This T cell receptor (beta chain) comes out of a study of identifying expanded T cells in peripheral blood. This CDR3 has 15 residues. The germline V gene encodes CDR1 SGDLS and CDR2 YYNGEE. Trimming removed 4 bases at V and 0 bases at J, with 14 bases between. Produced via immunoSEQ multiplex PCR; TCRdb's table is partial and in-frame only. The table has roughly 100,000 clones, about 87% seen once. Study-wide results and caveats: Technical replicates showed roughly 1.2 changed clones; roughly two weeks roughly 16; four weeks 19.

This clone was recorded once. Its cognate antigen is unknown. Healthy donors had no documented immune events, such as infections, while sampled. The TCR originated in a person between 18 and 70 years old in good health. What was sequenced was blood. The rearrangement uses TRBV9 and TRBJ2-7; D may correspond to TRBD1 or TRBD2 (5 bases each). The DNA for the CDR3 is TGTGCCAGCAGCTCAAACCGGGACGGCTCCTACGAGCAGTACTTC. Translating it yields CASSSNRDGSYEQYF.